Described below is a single T cell receptor (beta chain) sequence and its context. The CDR3 totals 13 residues. Germline assignment: CDR1 MDHEN and CDR2 SYDVKM. Clones were read by immunoSEQ multiplex PCR, and TCRdb kept only the in-frame ones, dropping some. The sample has some 47,000 clones; approximately 96% are singletons. The sample belongs to a study of T cell changes during pregnancy in multiple sclerosis. This clonotype originated in a female donor with multiple sclerosis, enrolled in a pregnancy study. The chain carries TRBV28 and TRBJ1-1, with D perhaps TRBD1 (6 bases). Sequenced material: peripheral blood, taken in the second trimester of pregnancy. CDR3 coding DNA: TGTGTCCTGGAAGGCCTGGACCAGGGGAAGCTTTTCTTT. Translated: CVLEGLDQGKLFF.